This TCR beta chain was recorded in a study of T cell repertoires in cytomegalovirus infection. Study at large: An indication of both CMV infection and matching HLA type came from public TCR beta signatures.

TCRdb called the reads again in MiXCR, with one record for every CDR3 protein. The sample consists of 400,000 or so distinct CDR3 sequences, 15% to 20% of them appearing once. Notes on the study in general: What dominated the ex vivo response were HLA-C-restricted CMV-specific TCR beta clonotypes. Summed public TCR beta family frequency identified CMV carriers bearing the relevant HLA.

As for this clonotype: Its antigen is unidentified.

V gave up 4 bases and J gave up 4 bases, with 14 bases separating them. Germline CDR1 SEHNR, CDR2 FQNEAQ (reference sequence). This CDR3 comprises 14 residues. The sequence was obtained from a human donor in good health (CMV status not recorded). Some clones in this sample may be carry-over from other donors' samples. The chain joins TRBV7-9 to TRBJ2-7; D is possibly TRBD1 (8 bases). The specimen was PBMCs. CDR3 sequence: CASSSTGEGYEQYF. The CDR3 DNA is TGTGCCAGCAGCTCGACAGGGGAGGGGTACGAGCAGTACTTC.